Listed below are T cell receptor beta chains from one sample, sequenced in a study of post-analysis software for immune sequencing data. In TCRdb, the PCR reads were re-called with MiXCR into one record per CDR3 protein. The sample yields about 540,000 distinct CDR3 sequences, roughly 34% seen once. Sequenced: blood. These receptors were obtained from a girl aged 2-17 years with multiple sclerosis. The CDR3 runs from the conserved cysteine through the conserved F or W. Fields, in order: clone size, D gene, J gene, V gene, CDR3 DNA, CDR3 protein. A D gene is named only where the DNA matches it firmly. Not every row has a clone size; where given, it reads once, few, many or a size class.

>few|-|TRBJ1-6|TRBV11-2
TGTGCCAGCAGCTCCCGCCGCGGTGATTCACCCCTCCACTTT
CASSSRRGDSPLHF
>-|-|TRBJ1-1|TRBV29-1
TGCAGCGTTGTAGGAGGGAACACTGAAGCTTTCTTT
CSVVGGNTEAFF
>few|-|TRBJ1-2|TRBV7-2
TGTGCCAGCAGCTTCTGGGAACAGGGAAGGAATGGCTACACCTTC
CASSFWEQGRNGYTF
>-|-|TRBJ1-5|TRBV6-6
TGTGCCAGCAGTTACTCACAAAATCAGCCCCAGCATTTT
CASSYSQNQPQHF
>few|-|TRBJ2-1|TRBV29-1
TGCAGCGTTGATCGTACGAGAAGCTCCTACAATGAGCAGTTCTTC
CSVDRTRSSYNEQFF
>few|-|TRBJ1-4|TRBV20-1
TGCAGTGCTAGTTGGAGTGCAACTAATGAAAAACTGTTTTTT
CSASWSATNEKLFF
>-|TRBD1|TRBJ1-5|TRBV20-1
TGCAGTGCTAGGGAAACAGGGGGGCTCAATCAGCCCCAGCATTTT
CSARETGGLNQPQHF
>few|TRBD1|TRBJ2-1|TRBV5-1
TGCGCCAGCAGCCCCCCTCGACAGGGGGCGAATGAGCAGTTCTTC
CASSPPRQGANEQFF
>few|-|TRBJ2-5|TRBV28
TGTGCCAGCCGAGAGACAGAACAAGAGACCCAGTACTTC
CASRETEQETQYF
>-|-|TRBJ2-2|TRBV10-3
TGTGCCATCAGTGAGTCGTCAGGGAGCACCGGGGAGCTGTTTTTT
CAISESSGSTGELFF
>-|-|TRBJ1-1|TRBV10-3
TGTGCCATCAGCTCCGGGACGGGTAATGAAGCTTTCTTT
CAISSGTGNEAFF
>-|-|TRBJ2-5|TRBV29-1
TGCAGCGGGGACTTGAGGTCCGGGACTCCAAGGGCCCAGTACTTC
CSGDLRSGTPRAQYF
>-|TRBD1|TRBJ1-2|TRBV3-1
TGTGCCAGCAGCCAAGTCCCGGGACAGGGGGACTATGGCTACACCTTC
CASSQVPGQGDYGYTF
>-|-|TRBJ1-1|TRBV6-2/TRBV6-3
TGTGCCAGCATTAACGGACGTATGAACACTGAAGCTTTCTTT
CASINGRMNTEAFF
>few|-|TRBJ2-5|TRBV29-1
TGCAGCGTTGAAGGGGGAGCCCTGTACCAAGAGACCCAGTACTTC
CSVEGGALYQETQYF
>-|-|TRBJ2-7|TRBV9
TGTGCCAGCAGCCCCTCCGGAGTTGTCGGTTACGAGCAGTACTTC
CASSPSGVVGYEQYF
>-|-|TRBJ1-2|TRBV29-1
TGCAGCGTATCCAGTAACTATGGCTACACCTTC
CSVSSNYGYTF
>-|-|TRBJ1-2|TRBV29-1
TGCAGCACCTACAGGCCGAACTATGGCGACACCTTC
CSTYRPNYGDTF
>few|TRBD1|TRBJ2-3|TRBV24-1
TGTGCCACCAGTGATGTAACAGGGGGAGGCACAGATACGCAGTATTTT
CATSDVTGGGTDTQYF
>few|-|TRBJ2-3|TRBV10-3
TGTGCCATCAGTGAGTCGAGGAACACAGATACGCAGTATTTT
CAISESRNTDTQYF
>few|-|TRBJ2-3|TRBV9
TGTGCCAGCAGCCCTAGTGCGGGCCGGACAGATACGCAGTATTTT
CASSPSAGRTDTQYF
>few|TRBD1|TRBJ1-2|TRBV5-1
TGCGCCAGCAGCTTCGGGACAGACAACTATGGCTACACCTTC
CASSFGTDNYGYTF
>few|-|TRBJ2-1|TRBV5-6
TGTGCCAGCAGCTTGCGGGGGTTCCCTCACAATGAGCAGTTCTTC
CASSLRGFPHNEQFF
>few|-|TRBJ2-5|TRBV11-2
TGTGCCAGCAGCCACGGACTATACGGGACCCAAGAGGCCCAGTACTTC
CASSHGLYGTQEAQYF
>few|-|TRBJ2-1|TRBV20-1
TGCAGTGCTACCCGACTAGGTACCTACAATGAGCAGTTCTTC
CSATRLGTYNEQFF
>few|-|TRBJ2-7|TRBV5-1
TGCGCCAGCAGCTCTAGGACTGTAACCTACGAGCAGTACTTC
CASSSRTVTYEQYF
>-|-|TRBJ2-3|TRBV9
TGTGCCAGCAGCGTAGAGGAAAGGCAGGCGCAGTATTTT
CASSVEERQAQYF